The 30 T cell receptor beta chains presented below share a single source sample, sequenced in a study of blood T cells in healthy people across ages. With a J-beta primer mix and a sample-barcoded 5' primer, a second PCR ran roughly 7 to 11 cycles. TCRdb called the 5' RACE reads again in MiXCR, with one record for every CDR3 protein. The sample lists 1.5 million to 2 million distinct CDR3 sequences; roughly 28% were seen once. Sequenced input: blood. The receptors were gathered from a woman aged 30 to 39 in good health.

The rearrangement joins TRBV5-1 to TRBJ2-7; D may be TRBD1 or TRBD2 (5 bases each). The V gene's germline CDR1 is SGHRS and CDR2 YFSETQ. This CDR3 comprises 15 residues. Trimming pared 9 bases from V and 4 bases from J, leaving 23 bases between. The CDR3 DNA follows: TGCGCCACCCGAAGGAGTCGGGACGGACAATACGAGCAGTACTTC. It specifies CATRRSRDGQYEQYF. Looking up the rest from reference TRBV5-1 and TRBJ2-7 gives the full variable domain: KAGVTQTPRYLIKTRGQQVTLSCSPISGHRSVSWYQQTPGQGLQFLFEYFSETQRNKGNFPGRFSGRQFSNSRSEMNVSTLELGDSALYLCATRRSRDGQYEQYFGPGTRLTVT.

The sample holds many counts of this clonotype. At one of its ends the junction is not consistent with the germline gene, which may arise from a read error. Here the CDR3 reads CASSQQGNTEAFF. DNA for the CDR3: TGCGCCAGCAGCCAACAGGGGAACACTGAAGCTTTCTTT. J is TRBJ1-1 and V is TRBV14, with D possibly TRBD1 on 6 matching bases. CDR1 and CDR2 (germline): SGHDN, FVKESK. There are 13 residues in the CDR3.

The chain combines TRBV20-1 with TRBJ2-7, with 10 bases matching TRBD1. V gave up 5 bases and J gave up 6 bases; unmatched junction bases: 1. This CDR3 comprises 11 residues. The germline gives CDR1 DFQATT, CDR2 SNEGSKA (reference sequence). The DNA for the CDR3 is TGCAGTGCTGACAGGGGGCTCGAGCAGTACTTC. Translating gives CSADRGLEQYF.

This clonotype appeared a few times. The genes are TRBV28 and TRBJ2-6; 9 bases line up with TRBD1. Germline CDR1 and CDR2: MDHEN and SYDVKM. Trimming cost V 10 bases and J 1 base; bases outside gene matches: 8. The CDR3 covers 16 residues. CDR3 coding DNA: TGTGCCACCCTGGGACAGGGTTTATCTGGGGCCAACGTCCTGACTTTC. The encoded protein is CATLGQGLSGANVLTF. Complete variable domain (other parts from reference TRBV28 and TRBJ2-6): DVKVTQSSRYLVKRTGEKVFLECVQDMDHENMFWYRQDPGLGLRLIYFSYDVKMKEKGDIPEGYSVSREKKERFSLILESASTNQTSMYLCATLGQGLSGANVLTFGAGSRLTVL.

About this clonotype: The junction shows a germline mismatch at one end, possibly a read error. V usage is TRBV7-9 and J usage is TRBJ1-4, with D possibly being TRBD1 (6 bases). CDR1 and CDR2 (germline): SEHNR, FQNEAQ (reference sequence). The CDR3 covers 16 residues. This CDR3 is CASTLSRTGTNEKLFF. CDR3 sequence (DNA): TGTGCCAGCACCTTAAGTCGTACAGGGACTAATGAAAAACTGTTTTTT.

V usage is TRBV6-5 and J usage is TRBJ2-3; a possible D gene is TRBD1 (5 bases). The CDR3 covers 15 residues. V gave up 0 bases and J gave up 0 bases, with 7 bases separating them. Germline values: CDR1 MNHEY, CDR2 SVGAGI. The CDR3 region has the DNA TGTGCCAGCAGTTACTCCAGGGCAAGCACAGATACGCAGTATTTT. It translates to CASSYSRASTDTQYF.

This clonotype was observed a handful of times. This rearrangement joins TRBV5-1 to TRBJ2-5, with 15 bases that match TRBD2. This CDR3 spans 16 amino acids. Germline trimming cut 0 bases from V and 5 bases from J; bases unmatched to any gene: 2. Germline values: CDR1 SGHRS, CDR2 YFSETQ. The CDR3 nucleotides read TGCGCCAGCAGCTTGGACGGACTAGCGGGAGGGGAGACCCAGTACTTC. Protein sequence: CASSLDGLAGGETQYF.

This chain joins TRBV19 and TRBJ2-1, with 11 bases aligning to TRBD2. This CDR3 contains 17 residues. V was clipped by 2 bases and J by 2 bases; unmatched bases: 5. Germline CDR1 and CDR2: LNHDA and SQIVND (reference sequence). The CDR3 DNA reads TGTGCCAGTAGTATAACTAGCGGGAGAGGTACCTACAATGAGCAGTTCTTC. Translating it yields CASSITSGRGTYNEQFF. The full variable domain, with the rest looked up from reference TRBV19 and TRBJ2-1, is DGGITQSPKYLFRKEGQNVTLSCEQNLNHDAMYWYRQDPGQGLRLIYYSQIVNDFQKGDIAEGYSVSREKKESFPLTVTSAQKNPTAFYLCASSITSGRGTYNEQFFGPGTRLTVL.

This sequence joins TRBV7-9 and TRBJ1-6; possibly TRBD1 for D (6 bases). CDR3 size: 14 residues. Germline CDR1 reads SEHNR; CDR2 reads FQNEAQ (reference sequence). Trimming took off 8 bases at V and 8 bases at J, with 16 bases between the two ends. CDR3 in amino acids: CASGTGTRYSPLHF. The CDR3 DNA follows: TGTGCCAGCGGCACCGGGACAAGGTATTCACCCCTCCACTTT. The full variable domain, in which reference TRBV7-9 and TRBJ1-6 provide the parts outside the CDR3, is DTGVSQNPRHKITKRGQNVTFRCDPISEHNRLYWYRQTLGQGPEFLTYFQNEAQLEKSRLLSDRFSAERPKGSFSTLEIQRTEQGDSAMYLCASGTGTRYSPLHFGNGTRLTVT.

This clonotype was seen a few times. The chain uses TRBV6-5 and TRBJ2-1; D unclear. Germline V lookup: CDR1 MNHEY, CDR2 SVGAGI. V was shortened by 2 bases and J by 8 bases, with 4 bases between the two germline ends. The CDR3 is made up of 11 amino acids. The CDR3 loop is CASSYVDEQFF. The DNA of the CDR3 is TGTGCCAGCAGTTACGTCGATGAGCAGTTCTTC.

This clonotype showed up just a few times. The chain links TRBV24-1 to TRBJ2-7, with TRBD1 matching over 9 bases. Germline trimming cut 2 bases from V and 4 bases from J; bases unmatched to any gene: 8. This CDR3 is 16 amino acids long. Germline V gene sequence: CDR1 KGHDR, CDR2 SFDVKD. CDR3 DNA: TGTGCCACCAGTGATTACTCTCCACAGGGGGCTTACGAGCAGTACTTC. This sequence encodes CATSDYSPQGAYEQYF.

A few counts support this clonotype. The genes are TRBV12-3 or TRBV12-4 and TRBJ2-7; 14 bases fit TRBD2. J was trimmed by 5 bases and V by 5 bases; bases with no gene match: 8. The length of the CDR3 is 16 residues. The CDR3 coding sequence is TGTGCCAGCAGTCCAACGGGACTAGCGGGAGACAACGAGCAGTACTTC. Protein: CASSPTGLAGDNEQYF.

The chain recombines TRBV14 with TRBJ1-2; D unresolved. The V gene's germline CDR1 is SGHDN and CDR2 FVKESK. There are 16 residues in the CDR3. Trimming took off 2 bases at V and 1 base at J, with 14 bases between the two ends. The CDR3 bases are TGTGCCAGCAGCCAAAATCGCCGTACCGTTAACTATGGCTACACCTTC. Residues: CASSQNRRTVNYGYTF.

This clonotype was picked up a small number of times. One junction end disagrees with the germline gene, perhaps due to a read error. This chain connects TRBV10-2 to TRBJ2-7; 8 bases align to TRBD1. The CDR3 loop spans 15 amino acids. Germline CDR1 reads WSHSY; CDR2 reads SAAADI. The CDR3 sequence is CAGSEGTPRTGEQYF. The CDR3 nucleotides are TGCGCCGGCAGTGAGGGTACACCGCGGACAGGGGAGCAGTACTTC.

The chain carries TRBV6-4 and TRBJ2-2, with a possible D match to TRBD2 (6 bases). V gave up 5 bases and J gave up 4 bases, with 11 bases separating them. The CDR3 length is 14 residues. CDR1 and CDR2 from the germline V gene are MRHNA and SNTAGT. The CDR3 sequence: CASSRDFSTGELFF. In DNA, the CDR3 is TGTGCCAGCAGTCGGGACTTCTCCACCGGGGAGCTGTTTTTT.

The chain carries TRBV5-1 and TRBJ1-1; D gene ambiguous. V was trimmed by 1 base and J by 3 bases, leaving 10 bases between them. CDR3 length: 14 amino acids. Germline V gives CDR1 SGHRS, CDR2 YFSETQ. The CDR3 loop is CASSLPDGDTEAFF. Written as DNA, the CDR3 is TGCGCCAGCAGCTTGCCGGACGGAGACACTGAAGCTTTCTTT.

Many counts were recorded for this clonotype. The chain carries TRBV5-1 and TRBJ2-7; 12 nucleotides agree with TRBD2. V lost 4 bases, J lost 4 bases, and 9 bases stayed unmatched. Looked up from germline, CDR1 is SGHRS and CDR2 is YFSETQ. The CDR3 is made up of 16 amino acids. CDR3 in amino acids: CASSPRTSGVWYEQYF. DNA for the CDR3: TGCGCCAGCAGCCCAAGGACTAGCGGGGTATGGTACGAGCAGTACTTC.

Remarks on this clonotype: The junction shows a germline mismatch at one end, possibly a read error. The V call is TRBV6-1, the J call TRBJ2-2; maybe TRBD2 (5 bases). The germline CDR1 and CDR2 sequences are MNHNS and SASEGT. The CDR3 is 11 amino acids. CDR3 loop: CASSAFGELFF. CDR3 in DNA: TGTGCCAGCAGTGCATTTGGGGAGTTGTTTTTT.

This clonotype has just a few counts. The CDR3 coding sequence is TGTGCCAGCAGACCGGGGACCTTGGGGGAGCAGTACTTC. Protein: CASRPGTLGEQYF. This rearrangement joins TRBV28 to TRBJ2-5; D is perhaps TRBD1 or TRBD2 (5 bases each). V was trimmed by 6 bases and J by 11 bases, leaving 19 bases between them. Per germline, CDR1 MDHEN and CDR2 SYDVKM. The CDR3 has 13 amino acids.

The genes are TRBV2 and TRBJ2-7; D is unclear. From germline, CDR1 is SNHLY and CDR2 FYNNEI. The V end lost 5 bases, the J end lost 3 bases, and 8 bases lay between the germline ends. This CDR3 spans 12 amino acids. The CDR3 reads CASSRVLYEQYF. The CDR3, as DNA: TGTGCCAGCAGTAGGGTCCTCTACGAGCAGTACTTC.

As regards this clonotype: Possible read error: a much larger clone is one base away. V and J are TRBV6-4 and TRBJ1-1; D gene unclear. The germline V gene encodes CDR1 MRHNA and CDR2 SNTAGT. This CDR3 has 14 amino acids. Trimming removed 6 bases at V and 1 base at J, with 12 bases between. CDR3 coding DNA: TGTGCCAGCAGGGACGGCAAAGAGAACACTGAAGCTTTCTTT. It specifies CASRDGKENTEAFF.

DNA for the CDR3: TGTGCCAGCAGCGGTAGGGCCGGGACTAGGGCGGAGACCCAGTACTTC. The encoded protein is CASSGRAGTRAETQYF. This chain joins TRBV7-2 and TRBJ2-5, with TRBD2 matching over 8 bases. This CDR3 is built from 16 residues. Germline V gives CDR1 SGHTA, CDR2 FQGNSA. The V segment lost 5 bases and the J segment 5 bases; nucleotides outside the gene matches: 13. Using reference TRBV7-2 and TRBJ2-5 for the parts outside the CDR3, the full variable domain is GAGVSQSPSNKVTEKGKDVELRCDPISGHTALYWYRQSLGQGLEFLIYFQGNSAPDKSGLPSDRFSAERTGGSVSTLTIQRTQQEDSAVYLCASSGRAGTRAETQYFGPGTRLLVL.

The V gene is TRBV12-5, the J gene TRBJ2-5; TRBD1 matches 7 bases. After removal of 1 base from V and 2 bases from J, the junction contained 4 bases not matched to a gene. The CDR3 extends over 15 amino acids. Germline V gene sequence: CDR1 LGHNT, CDR2 FRNRAP. The DNA of the CDR3 is TGTGCTAGTGGTTTGGATTCAGGGGGTCAAGAGACCCAGTACTTC. This sequence encodes CASGLDSGGQETQYF.

This clonotype was counted a few times. This sequence joins TRBV6-2 or TRBV6-3 and TRBJ1-1; TRBD1 agrees at 7 bases. Germline assignment: CDR1 MNHEY and CDR2 SVGEGT. The CDR3 loop spans 13 amino acids. V was clipped by 6 bases and J by 4 bases; unmatched bases: 5. This chain's CDR3 is CASRSQGFTEAFF. The CDR3, as DNA: TGTGCCAGCAGATCACAGGGGTTCACTGAAGCTTTCTTT.

The V call is TRBV20-1, the J call TRBJ2-3; D is possibly TRBD1 (6 bases). Germline CDR1 DFQATT, CDR2 SNEGSKA (reference sequence). This CDR3 has 15 amino acids. The germline V and J ends were trimmed by 6 bases and 1 base, with 17 bases remaining between them. The CDR3 loop reads CSAVKTGTGTDTQYF. The CDR3 region has the DNA TGCAGTGCCGTTAAAACAGGGACGGGCACAGATACGCAGTATTTT.

This chain links TRBV6-5 with TRBJ1-1, with D perhaps TRBD1 (5 bases). This CDR3 is built from 13 residues. V gave up 6 bases and J gave up 3 bases, with 11 bases separating them. Germline CDR1 reads MNHEY; CDR2 reads SVGAGI. CDR3 sequence reads: CASRRGRDTEAFF. For the CDR3, the DNA is TGTGCCAGCAGGAGGGGCAGGGACACTGAAGCTTTCTTT.

V and J are TRBV7-9 and TRBJ2-1; TRBD2 aligns across 7 bases. The trim removed 6 bases at V and 6 bases at J, leaving 8 bases unmatched. This CDR3 region has 14 residues. Germline V gives CDR1 SEHNR, CDR2 FQNEAQ (reference sequence). This CDR3 reads CASSPGTNSNEQFF. The CDR3, as DNA: TGTGCCAGCAGTCCCGGGACTAATAGCAATGAGCAGTTCTTC.

This clonotype was found a few times. This chain joins TRBV12-3 or TRBV12-4 and TRBJ2-1; 8 bases are a match to TRBD2. The V and J ends lost 7 bases and 1 base, in that order; junction bases with no gene match: 9. The CDR3 is made up of 16 amino acids. Here the CDR3 DNA reads TGTGCCAGCACCAGACTAGCGACTGCATCCTACAATGAGCAGTTCTTC. Its protein product is CASTRLATASYNEQFF.

This clonotype has just a few counts. The rearrangement uses TRBV27 and TRBJ2-4, with 7 bases aligning to TRBD2. V was pared by 5 bases and J by 7 bases, with 17 bases of the junction left unmatched. Germline CDR1 MNHEY, CDR2 SMNVEV (reference sequence). This CDR3 is 17 amino acids long. The CDR3 nucleotides are TGTGCCAGCAGTCAGCGGGACTCCTCGGGGTTTGTGAACATTCAGTACTTC. This encodes CASSQRDSSGFVNIQYF.

Notes on this clonotype: A junction boundary mismatches the germline segment, possibly from a read error. The genes are TRBV6-6 and TRBJ1-1, with TRBD1 as a possible D gene (6 bases). CDR1 and CDR2 from the germline V gene are MNHNY and SVGAGI (reference sequence). The CDR3 is 14 residues long. The DNA for the CDR3 is TGTGCCAGCAGCTACTCAGCTGGGGGCTTTGAAGCTTTCTTT. Its translation is CASSYSAGGFEAFF.